This is a list of T cell receptor beta chains from one sample in a study of cytomegalovirus exposure and HLA in healthy donors. Here immunoSEQ multiplex PCR was the method, and the copy in TCRdb shows in-frame clones only, minus some. Altogether over 110,000 clones are present, around 77% being singletons, with the ten largest covering more than 0.75%. Sequencing input: PBMCs. These receptors all come from a man younger than 30 in good health and CMV-seronegative. Each CDR3 is given with its conserved first and last residue. Each record gives: V gene, J gene, D gene, clone size, CDR3 DNA, CDR3 protein. D genes are given only for firm matches. Expanded clones are given a class, and other clones once, few, many or no size at all.

TRBV29-1	TRBJ1-1	-	few	TGCAGCGTTGGGAGCTTGGGGCAGAGGAACACTGAAGCTTTCTTT	CSVGSLGQRNTEAFF
TRBV5-8	TRBJ2-3	TRBD2	-	TGTGCCAGCAGCGCAGGGACTAGCGGGGCAAATACGCAGTATTTT	CASSAGTSGANTQYF
TRBV7-9	TRBJ2-7	-	few	TGTGCCAGCAGCCGAGGGGGCTACGAGCAGTACTTC	CASSRGGYEQYF
TRBV5-1	TRBJ1-1	-	few	TGCGCCAGCAGCTCGTTTGGGGGCTTGAACACTGAAGCTTTCTTT	CASSSFGGLNTEAFF
TRBV6-1	TRBJ1-1	TRBD1	-	TGTGCCAGCAGTGCCAGGGGGCAGGACACTGAAGCTTTCTTT	CASSARGQDTEAFF
TRBV7-6	TRBJ1-2	TRBD1	-	TGTGCCAGCAGCCAAGGACCCTTCGGGACAGGGGTTGATGGCTACACCTTC	CASSQGPFGTGVDGYTF
TRBV19	TRBJ1-4	-	-	TGTGCCAGTACCGCACTCGGAGGTATAGGTGAAAAACTGTTTTTT	CASTALGGIGEKLFF
TRBV7-8	TRBJ1-3	TRBD1	-	TGTGCCAGCAGGGGGGACAGGAGCTCTGGAAACACCATATATTTT	CASRGDRSSGNTIYF
TRBV6-6	TRBJ2-7	-	-	TGTGCCAGCAGAATCAAGTCCCTTACTTACGAGCAGTACTTC	CASRIKSLTYEQYF
TRBV6-5	TRBJ1-2	TRBD1	few	TGTGCCAGCAGTTCCGGGACAGGGGTTGGCTACACCTTC	CASSSGTGVGYTF
TRBV7-6	TRBJ1-1	-	-	TGTGCCAGCAGCACCTCCCCGGGCGGGGGCACTGAAGCTTTCTTT	CASSTSPGGGTEAFF
TRBV4-1	TRBJ1-3	TRBD1	-	TGCGCCAGCAGCCAAACAGGGGCGGCTGGAAACACCATATATTTT	CASSQTGAAGNTIYF
TRBV27	TRBJ2-2	-	-	TGTGCCAGCAGTTCCCCCACCGGGGAGCTGTCTTTT	CASSSPTGELSF
TRBV7-2	TRBJ1-1	-	-	TGTGCCAGCAGCCCACAGGCCTTGAACACTGAAGCTTTCTTT	CASSPQALNTEAFF
TRBV5-1	TRBJ2-3	TRBD2	-	TGCGCCAGCAGCTTGGAGGGACTAGAGGCAGATACGCAGTATTTT	CASSLEGLEADTQYF
TRBV19	TRBJ2-2	-	-	TGTGCCAGTAGTATAGCAAGACTTCGCGGGGAGCTGTTTTTT	CASSIARLRGELFF
TRBV5-1	TRBJ2-5	-	-	TGCGCCAGCAGCAGCGGACTTCGACCCCTCTTGGAGACCCAGTACTTC	CASSSGLRPLLETQYF
TRBV7-9	TRBJ1-1	-	-	TGTTCCAGCAGGCACCCACAGGGAAACACTGAAGCTTTCTTT	CSSRHPQGNTEAFF
TRBV28	TRBJ1-1	TRBD1	-	TGTGCCAGCGTAGACCGGGACAGCACTGAAGCTTTCTTT	CASVDRDSTEAFF
TRBV2	TRBJ2-7	-	-	TGTGCCAGCAGGGGGCTCAGCTCCTACGAGCAGTACTTC	CASRGLSSYEQYF
TRBV7-8	TRBJ2-5	TRBD2	once	TGTGCCAGCAGCTCGGGATTAGCGGGCCAAGAGACCCAGTACTTC	CASSSGLAGQETQYF
TRBV6-1	TRBJ1-6	-	-	TGTGCCAGCAGTGAAGAAACAGGTAGCTCCTATAATTCACCCCTCCACTTT	CASSEETGSSYNSPLHF
TRBV9	TRBJ2-1	-	-	TGTGCCAGCAGCCCTGGTAGCGAGGGTGAGCAGTTCTTC	CASSPGSEGEQFF
TRBV7-6	TRBJ1-3	-	-	TGTGCCAGCAGCTTAGGAGGAGGGACTGGAAACACCATATATTTT	CASSLGGGTGNTIYF
TRBV14	TRBJ1-4	TRBD1	-	TGTGCCAGCAGACCCACAGGGGCGTCAGATGAAAAACTGTTTTTT	CASRPTGASDEKLFF
TRBV2	TRBJ1-1	TRBD1	few	TGTGCCAGCAGTGCGGGGACAGGCGCCGTTGGAGCTTTCTTT	CASSAGTGAVGAFF
TRBV5-4	TRBJ1-1	TRBD1	once	TGTGCCAGCAGCTCGGGAAGGACAGGATTGAACACTGAAGCTTTCTTT	CASSSGRTGLNTEAFF
TRBV18	TRBJ1-1	-	-	TGTGCCAGCTCACCGCCGAATGGGCAGAACACTGAAGCTTTCTTT	CASSPPNGQNTEAFF
TRBV11-2	TRBJ2-1	TRBD1	-	TGTGCCAGCAGCTCGTTGACAGGGAGCCCTAGGCAGTTCTTC	CASSSLTGSPRQFF
TRBV6-5	TRBJ1-5	TRBD1	-	TGTGCCAGCGGAAAGACAGGGGTGTTTCAGCCCCAGCATTTT	CASGKTGVFQPQHF
TRBV11-2	TRBJ2-3	-	-	TGTGCCAGCAGCTTAGATTCCAGGGGCGCAGATACGCAGTATTTT	CASSLDSRGADTQYF
TRBV6-5	TRBJ1-2	-	-	TGTGCCGCCAGCGAGCGGGGGGCCGGCTACACCTTC	CAASERGAGYTF
TRBV5-6	TRBJ2-1	-	-	TGTGCCAGCAGTTTGACTGCGAGCTCCTACAATGAGCAGTTCTTC	CASSLTASSYNEQFF
TRBV19	TRBJ1-1	-	-	TGTGCCAGTAGGCTACAGCTGAACACTGAAGCTTTCTTT	CASRLQLNTEAFF
TRBV30	TRBJ1-4	TRBD1	-	TGTGCCTGGAGTGCCCAGGGACAGACCGGACGAGGGGATGAAAAACTGTTTTTT	CAWSAQGQTGRGDEKLFF
TRBV19	TRBJ1-1	-	-	TGTGCCAGTAGCCTCACCTTTACAGGGTGGACTGAAGCTTTCTTT	CASSLTFTGWTEAFF
TRBV7-7	TRBJ2-2	TRBD1	-	TGTGCTAGCAGCTTAGGACAGGGCACCGGGGAGCTGTTTTTT	CASSLGQGTGELFF
TRBV30	TRBJ2-7	TRBD1	-	TGTGCCTGGAGTGTGGGGGGACAGGGGCAGTACTTC	CAWSVGGQGQYF
TRBV18	TRBJ1-6	TRBD1	-	TGTGCCAGCTCACCAGCGACAGGGGCCTATAATTCACCCCTCCACTTT	CASSPATGAYNSPLHF
TRBV7-3	TRBJ1-1	-	-	TGTGCCAGCAGCCACAGGGCTTTGAACACTGAAGCTTTCTTT	CASSHRALNTEAFF
TRBV2	TRBJ1-2	-	few	TGTGCCAGCATCCCTGTTCGGGTAGGAGGCTATGGCTACACCTTC	CASIPVRVGGYGYTF
TRBV5-4	TRBJ2-3	-	-	TGTGCCAGCAGCTTGGGGTTTGGGGGGGGGCCTATAGATACGCAGTATTTT	CASSLGFGGGPIDTQYF
TRBV2	TRBJ2-5	-	-	TGTGCCAGCAGTGTGACAAGCCACCAAGAGACCCAGTACTTC	CASSVTSHQETQYF
TRBV25-1	TRBJ2-7	-	-	TGTGCCAGTAAAGGACAGATCGGGGTCTACGAGCAGTACTTC	CASKGQIGVYEQYF
TRBV10-3	TRBJ2-3	TRBD1	few	TGTGCCATCAAGCGGACACAGGGGAGCACAGATACGCAGTATTTT	CAIKRTQGSTDTQYF
TRBV5-1	TRBJ1-2	-	-	TGCGCCAGCAGCTTGTATAGGACAGACTTACATGGCTACACCTTC	CASSLYRTDLHGYTF
TRBV13	TRBJ1-5	TRBD1	-	TGTGCCACCCCAGGACAGGGTGGACAGCCCCAGCATTTT	CATPGQGGQPQHF
TRBV4-3	TRBJ2-1	-	-	TGCGCCAGCAGCCGCGATGAAGTTTACAATGAGCAGTTCTTC	CASSRDEVYNEQFF
TRBV7-2	TRBJ1-1	TRBD1	-	TGTGCCAGCAGCTTTACTACAGGGGGCACTACTGAAGCTTTCTTT	CASSFTTGGTTEAFF
TRBV9	TRBJ1-5	-	-	TGTGCCAGCAGCGGGATCGTGGGCCCCTTGCATTTT	CASSGIVGPLHF
TRBV19	TRBJ2-7	-	-	TGTGCCAGTAGTATCCAGGGGGGCGGCGAGCAGTACTTC	CASSIQGGGEQYF
TRBV9	TRBJ2-5	TRBD2	-	TGTGCCAGCAGCGTAGCGGGGGGGATGACCCAGTACTTC	CASSVAGGMTQYF
TRBV27	TRBJ1-4	TRBD1	once	TGTGCCAGCAGTTTATGGGGGACAGATAATGAAAAACTGTTTTTT	CASSLWGTDNEKLFF
TRBV5-1	TRBJ1-6	TRBD1	-	TGCGCCAGCAGCTTGGAGTTACAGGGGAATTCACCCCTCCACTTT	CASSLELQGNSPLHF
TRBV19	TRBJ2-7	TRBD1	-	TGTGCCAGTAGTTTACGACAGGGCGGCGAGCAGTACTTC	CASSLRQGGEQYF
TRBV19	TRBJ2-7	TRBD1	-	TGTGCCAGTAGTATCGGACAGGGCCTCGAGCAGTACTTC	CASSIGQGLEQYF
TRBV5-1	TRBJ2-7	TRBD2	-	TGCGCCAGCAGCTTGGTGTTGGGCCCGGGGGGCGAGCAGTACTTC	CASSLVLGPGGEQYF
TRBV5-1	TRBJ2-3	TRBD1	-	TGCGCCAGCAGCCGAAGGGACAGACGCACAGATACGCAGTATTTT	CASSRRDRRTDTQYF
TRBV5-1	TRBJ2-2	-	-	TGCGCCAGCAGCTTGGGAGGGAACACCGGGGAGCTGTTTTTT	CASSLGGNTGELFF
TRBV27	TRBJ1-4	TRBD1	-	TGTGCCAGCAGCCTCTACAGGGGGGCAACTAATGAAAAACTGTTTTTT	CASSLYRGATNEKLFF